This is a list of T cell receptor beta chains from one sample in a study of cytomegalovirus exposure and HLA in healthy donors. Only in-frame clones appear in the TCRdb table, and some are missing; sequencing was by immunoSEQ multiplex PCR. The data show around 95,000 clones, 78% seen once. The sequencing input was PBMCs. These receptors were collected from a woman between 40 and 50 years old in good health and CMV-seropositive. CDR3s include the opening cysteine and the closing phenylalanine or tryptophan. D genes are given only for firm matches. Only part of the rows carry a size: once, few, many, or a class if the clone is expanded.

cdr3_length	j_call	clone_size	d_call	v_call	cdr3_aa	cdr3_nt
15	TRBJ2-3	.	TRBD2	TRBV5-3	CARSGEGLGTDTQYF	TGTGCCAGAAGCGGGGAGGGGCTCGGCACAGATACGCAGTATTTT
14	TRBJ2-7	.	.	TRBV28	CASSRTTGIYEQYF	TGTGCCAGCAGTCGCACAACAGGGATCTACGAGCAGTACTTC
15	TRBJ1-2	.	.	TRBV27	CASSFARGGAYGYTF	TGTGCCAGCAGTTTCGCCCGTGGGGGGGCTTATGGCTACACCTTC
14	TRBJ2-7	.	TRBD1	TRBV6-6	CASSGRDRVPEQYF	TGTGCCAGCAGTGGGAGGGACAGGGTACCCGAGCAGTACTTC
16	TRBJ2-1	few	.	TRBV5-1	CASSLRQGNQLREQFF	TGCGCCAGCAGCTTGCGGCAGGGGAACCAGCTACGTGAGCAGTTCTTC
13	TRBJ2-3	.	.	TRBV28	CASSLAPRDTQYF	TGTGCCAGCAGTTTAGCGCCTCGAGATACGCAGTATTTT
18	TRBJ2-7	.	TRBD2	TRBV28	CASSLLGLAVSWGYEQYF	TGTGCCAGCAGTTTGCTGGGACTAGCGGTTTCATGGGGGTACGAGCAGTACTTC
15	TRBJ2-7	.	.	TRBV7-9	CASSLAGGGIYEQYF	TGTGCCAGCAGCTTAGCTGGGGGAGGAATCTACGAGCAGTACTTC
15	TRBJ2-7	once	TRBD1	TRBV25-1	CASSDDRVFPYEQYF	TGTGCCAGCAGTGACGACAGGGTCTTTCCCTACGAGCAGTACTTC
14	TRBJ2-5	.	TRBD2	TRBV6-1	CASSDGLAGKNQYF	TGTGCCAGCAGTGATGGTCTAGCGGGAAAGAATCAGTACTTC
16	TRBJ2-7	once	TRBD2	TRBV28	CASSFLELAGGYEQYF	TGTGCCAGCAGTTTTTTGGAACTAGCGGGAGGGTACGAGCAGTACTTC
12	TRBJ2-5	.	.	TRBV29-1	CSVVTGQETQYF	TGCAGCGTTGTAACAGGCCAAGAGACCCAGTACTTC
15	TRBJ2-7	.	.	TRBV7-9	CASSPRGTVRNEQYF	TGTGCCAGCAGCCCACGGGGGACGGTGAGAAACGAGCAGTACTTC
15	TRBJ1-1	.	.	TRBV19	CASSIGGWGDTEAFF	TGTGCCAGTAGTATAGGTGGTTGGGGGGACACTGAAGCTTTCTTT
15	TRBJ1-1	.	.	TRBV4-1	CASSPPTFRATEAFF	TGCGCCAGCAGCCCCCCTACTTTCCGAGCCACTGAAGCTTTCTTT
14	TRBJ1-1	.	.	TRBV19	CASSGQTQNTEAFF	TGTGCCAGTAGCGGACAGACACAGAACACTGAAGCTTTCTTT
16	TRBJ1-5	.	TRBD1	TRBV9	CASSGGTGGSNQPQHF	TGTGCCAGCAGCGGAGGGACAGGGGGTAGCAATCAGCCCCAGCATTTT
18	TRBJ2-1	.	TRBD2	TRBV5-1	CASSPQGVAGAPGNEQFF	TGCGCCAGCAGCCCGCAGGGGGTAGCGGGGGCCCCGGGGAATGAGCAGTTCTTC
15	TRBJ1-5	.	.	TRBV2	CASSVDSYSNQPQHF	TGTGCCAGCAGTGTTGACAGTTATAGCAATCAGCCCCAGCATTTT
16	TRBJ1-5	.	.	TRBV4-2	CASSQDTAGSNQPQHF	TGTGCCAGCAGCCAAGATACGGCGGGGAGTAATCAGCCCCAGCATTTT
13	TRBJ1-2	.	.	TRBV18	CASSPTGHYGYTF	TGTGCCAGCTCACCGACAGGCCACTATGGCTACACCTTC
18	TRBJ2-4	few	.	TRBV2	CASSRGSGNQLAKNIQYF	TGTGCCAGCAGCCGGGGTAGCGGAAACCAACTAGCCAAAAACATTCAGTACTTC
15	TRBJ2-7	once	TRBD2	TRBV12-5	CASGLWTSGIYEQYF	TGTGCTAGTGGTTTGTGGACTAGCGGGATCTACGAGCAGTACTTC
18	TRBJ2-3	.	TRBD2	TRBV28	CASSLGGSGLVVRDTQYF	TGTGCCAGCAGTTTGGGTGGGTCGGGACTAGTGGTTAGAGATACGCAGTATTTT
17	TRBJ2-1	.	TRBD2	TRBV7-8	CASSSLVVLAGVYEQFF	TGTGCCAGCAGCTCCCTAGTTGTACTAGCGGGAGTTTATGAGCAGTTCTTC
19	TRBJ2-7	.	.	TRBV4-1	CASSRGLPGLLTIRDEQYF	TGCGCCAGCAGCCGCGGACTGCCGGGACTTCTCACAATTAGGGACGAGCAGTACTTC
12	TRBJ2-7	.	.	TRBV4-1	CASSQGGDGQYF	TGCGCCAGCAGCCAAGGGGGAGATGGGCAGTACTTC
14	TRBJ2-7	once	.	TRBV7-8	CASSPSDSTYEQYF	TGTGCCAGCAGCCCGTCCGACTCTACCTACGAGCAGTACTTC
15	TRBJ1-1	.	TRBD1	TRBV19	CASSIRGDRESEAFF	TGTGCCAGTAGTATCAGGGGCGACAGGGAGTCTGAAGCTTTCTTT
14	TRBJ2-5	.	.	TRBV11-2	CASSLVRGRETQYF	TGTGCCAGCAGCTTAGTTCGGGGAAGGGAGACCCAGTACTTC
15	TRBJ1-4	few	TRBD1	TRBV5-6	CASSLAGTGGLKLFF	TGTGCCAGCAGCTTGGCCGGGACAGGTGGATTAAAACTGTTTTTT
14	TRBJ1-1	.	TRBD1	TRBV18	CASSPRDRDTEAFF	TGTGCCAGCTCACCGAGGGACAGGGACACTGAAGCTTTCTTT